A selection of T cell receptor beta chains follows, all from one sample in a study of blood T cell repertoires in COVID-19. The method was immunoSEQ multiplex PCR; TCRdb's version includes in-frame clones alone and lacks a portion of them. Here the sample spans some 100,000 clones, 70% to 85% being singletons. Sequenced: peripheral blood. The receptors shown here come from a man aged 45-65 years with acute or convalescent COVID-19. Each CDR3 is given with its conserved first and last residue. Fields, in order: V gene, J gene, CDR3 protein.

V gene: TRBV11-2; J gene: TRBJ2-1; CDR3 protein: CASSPTGISYNEQFF
V gene: TRBV10-2; J gene: TRBJ2-2; CDR3 protein: CASSALAGVGELFF
V gene: TRBV2; J gene: TRBJ1-1; CDR3 protein: CASSVDRGGTGAFF
V gene: TRBV5-1; J gene: TRBJ2-1; CDR3 protein: CASSLGQGASNEQFF
V gene: TRBV27; J gene: TRBJ1-2; CDR3 protein: CASSEGGQNYGYTF
V gene: TRBV11-2; J gene: TRBJ2-6; CDR3 protein: CASSLGGPGANVLTF
V gene: TRBV5-1; J gene: TRBJ2-5; CDR3 protein: CASSLQETQYF
V gene: TRBV19; J gene: TRBJ1-1; CDR3 protein: CASSIGGLEAFF
V gene: TRBV25-1; J gene: TRBJ2-2; CDR3 protein: CASSELDRNGELFF
V gene: TRBV10-1; J gene: TRBJ1-2; CDR3 protein: CASSADTSYGYTF
V gene: TRBV19; J gene: TRBJ1-2; CDR3 protein: CASSIVRSTNYGYTF
V gene: TRBV12-3/TRBV12-4; J gene: TRBJ1-1; CDR3 protein: CASRDRGRLEAFF
V gene: TRBV5-4; J gene: TRBJ1-4; CDR3 protein: CASSLGQATNEKLFF
V gene: TRBV14; J gene: TRBJ2-2; CDR3 protein: CASSRGIANTGELFF
V gene: TRBV9; J gene: TRBJ1-3; CDR3 protein: CASSVSSQGAVGNTIYF
V gene: TRBV4-1; J gene: TRBJ1-4; CDR3 protein: CASSPLTGERVKLFF
V gene: TRBV19; J gene: TRBJ1-1; CDR3 protein: CASSIRLPRSNTEAFF
V gene: TRBV6-6; J gene: TRBJ1-5; CDR3 protein: CASSQRTGYNQPQHF
V gene: TRBV13; J gene: TRBJ2-7; CDR3 protein: CASSQSLTEPEQYF
V gene: TRBV6-5; J gene: TRBJ2-5; CDR3 protein: CASSYDWGRQETQYF
V gene: TRBV19; J gene: TRBJ1-1; CDR3 protein: CAIKQGADTEAFF
V gene: TRBV30; J gene: TRBJ2-7; CDR3 protein: CAWSEPGDYEQYF
V gene: TRBV30; J gene: TRBJ1-4; CDR3 protein: CAWRTGYNEKLFF
V gene: TRBV7-6; J gene: TRBJ2-7; CDR3 protein: CASSLAQGYEQYF
V gene: TRBV5-3; J gene: TRBJ2-5; CDR3 protein: CARSLGGTVKTQYF
V gene: TRBV30; J gene: TRBJ2-5; CDR3 protein: CAWSASSGGVEETQYF
V gene: TRBV4-1; J gene: TRBJ1-5; CDR3 protein: CASRSLGANQPQHF
V gene: TRBV5-4; J gene: TRBJ2-3; CDR3 protein: CASSLALAGYTDTQYF
V gene: TRBV5-4; J gene: TRBJ2-7; CDR3 protein: CASSLVGANEQYF
V gene: TRBV7-6; J gene: TRBJ2-5; CDR3 protein: CASSGGSEGHGTQYF
V gene: TRBV2; J gene: TRBJ1-4; CDR3 protein: CASSARTGYSEKLFF
V gene: TRBV27; J gene: TRBJ1-2; CDR3 protein: CASSLGTGPIYGYTF
V gene: TRBV4-1; J gene: TRBJ1-2; CDR3 protein: CASSPGHVNYGYTF
V gene: TRBV27; J gene: TRBJ1-2; CDR3 protein: CASSTDRSVGYTF
V gene: TRBV20-1; J gene: TRBJ2-3; CDR3 protein: CSARARDTQYF
V gene: TRBV4-1; J gene: TRBJ1-2; CDR3 protein: CASSQGGLRTGGYGYTF
V gene: TRBV6-6; J gene: TRBJ2-7; CDR3 protein: CASSYNPTGYEQYF
V gene: TRBV3-1/TRBV3-2; J gene: TRBJ2-3; CDR3 protein: CASSPVYASGGYTDTQYF
V gene: TRBV21-1; J gene: TRBJ1-4; CDR3 protein: CASSKALTGTEKLFF
V gene: TRBV5-4; J gene: TRBJ1-2; CDR3 protein: CASSSGGGYTF
V gene: TRBV5-4; J gene: TRBJ1-6; CDR3 protein: CASSLANRGPISPLHF
V gene: TRBV10-3; J gene: TRBJ2-2; CDR3 protein: CAISVTAPPDTGELFF
V gene: TRBV12-5; J gene: TRBJ1-1; CDR3 protein: CASAKTGGRGLNTEAFF
V gene: TRBV28; J gene: TRBJ2-2; CDR3 protein: CASRPRSANTGELFF
V gene: TRBV28; J gene: TRBJ1-4; CDR3 protein: CATLSPDTSAFRKLFF
V gene: TRBV24-1; J gene: TRBJ1-4; CDR3 protein: CATSEIQGREKLFF
V gene: TRBV10-2; J gene: TRBJ1-3; CDR3 protein: CASSAVEGAVSGNTIYF
V gene: TRBV7-3; J gene: TRBJ2-7; CDR3 protein: CASSLSAGEYEQYF
V gene: TRBV10-3; J gene: TRBJ2-7; CDR3 protein: CAINDRGFSYEQYF
V gene: TRBV11-2; J gene: TRBJ2-7; CDR3 protein: CASSTAGRSYEQYF